These 18 T cell receptor beta chains were sequenced from one sample in a study of blood T cell repertoires in COVID-19. Produced via immunoSEQ multiplex PCR; TCRdb's table is partial and in-frame only. The table includes 250,000 or so clones, 85% to 90% detected once. Sequencing was carried out using peripheral blood. The source is a woman aged 55-70 years with COVID-19, enrolled during active disease.

This chain links TRBV2 with TRBJ1-2; 8 bases match TRBD1. Germline trimming cut 8 bases from V and 6 bases from J; bases unmatched to any gene: 11. This CDR3 is 14 amino acids long. CDR1 is SNHLY, CDR2 FYNNEI, per germline. CDR3 coding DNA: TGTGCCAGCGGGCATCAGGACAGGGTAAATGGCTACACCTTC. It specifies CASGHQDRVNGYTF.

The V and J genes are TRBV2 and TRBJ2-6; D is unclear. The CDR3 runs 17 residues. The germline V gene has CDR1 SNHLY and CDR2 FYNNEI. The V end was cut by 5 bases, the J end by 1 base, with 15 bases between. This CDR3 is CASSRSPVVSGANVLTF. CDR3 coding DNA: TGTGCCAGCAGTCGGTCTCCCGTTGTTTCTGGGGCCAACGTCCTGACTTTC.

In this sample, this clone turned up once. J is TRBJ1-5 and V is TRBV10-1; TRBD1 matches at 8 bases. V was clipped by 7 bases and J by 5 bases; unmatched bases: 4. This CDR3 is built from 13 residues. Germline V gene lookup returns CDR1 WNHNN and CDR2 SYGVQD (reference sequence). The CDR3 spells CASTGGADQPQHF. CDR3 coding DNA: TGCGCCAGCACAGGGGGCGCGGATCAGCCCCAGCATTTT.

The chain combines TRBV5-4 with TRBJ1-2, with TRBD1 matching 8 bases. Per the germline V gene, CDR1 is SGHNT and CDR2 is YYREEE (reference sequence). This CDR3 region has 15 residues. After removal of 5 bases from V and 3 bases from J, the junction contained 9 bases not matched to a gene. The CDR3 DNA reads as TGTGCCAGCAGGCCTAGACAGGGGCCCGACTATGGCTACACCTTC. It yields the protein CASRPRQGPDYGYTF. Drawing the rest from reference TRBV5-4 and TRBJ1-2, the complete variable domain is ETGVTQSPTHLIKTRGQQVTLRCSSQSGHNTVSWYQQALGQGPQFIFQYYREEENGRGNFPPRFSGLQFPNYSSELNVNALELDDSALYLCASRPRQGPDYGYTFGSGTRLTVV.

This chain connects TRBV3-1 (or the pseudogene TRBV3-2) to TRBJ1-1; 9 bases are a match to TRBD1. After removal of 3 bases from V and 10 bases from J, the junction contained 9 bases not matched to a gene. The CDR3 spans 14 residues. Germline CDR1 and CDR2: LGHDT and YNNKEL (reference sequence). The CDR3 here is CASSQGQGWAGAFF. CDR3 bases: TGTGCCAGCAGCCAGGGACAGGGCTGGGCAGGAGCTTTCTTT.

V is TRBV7-2 and J is TRBJ1-2, with D perhaps matching TRBD1 (5 bases). With 3 bases removed from V and 4 bases from J, the gap between germline ends came to 15 bases. Germline CDR1 reads SGHTA; CDR2 reads FQGNSA. The CDR3 runs 15 residues. DNA for the CDR3: TGTGCCAGCAGCTTTCGTGCAGGGTCGGCCTATGGCTACACCTTC. Encoded protein: CASSFRAGSAYGYTF.

The rearrangement links TRBV4-2 to TRBJ1-5; D unresolved. This CDR3 region has 16 residues. Deletions cut 0 bases from V and 5 bases from J, with 14 bases between. From germline, CDR1 is LGHNA and CDR2 YNFKEQ. CDR3 sequence: CASSQDLGSGDQPQHF. CDR3 sequence (DNA): TGTGCCAGCAGCCAAGATCTAGGGAGTGGGGATCAGCCCCAGCATTTT.

V usage is TRBV5-4 and J usage is TRBJ2-5, with 7 bases identical to TRBD1. The CDR3 is made up of 15 amino acids. CDR1 and CDR2 (germline): SGHNT, YYREEE (reference sequence). V shed 1 base, J shed 6 bases, and the junction held 9 bases outside the gene matches. The CDR3, as DNA: TGTGCCAGCAGCTTGAGACAGGGAGATCACAAGACCCAGTACTTC. Translated: CASSLRQGDHKTQYF.

The chain couples TRBV7-2 to TRBJ2-7; 7 nucleotides match TRBD2. This CDR3 is built from 16 residues. CDR1 is SGHTA, CDR2 FQGNSA, per germline. Unmatched junction bases numbered 11, after V lost 5 bases and J lost 1 base. CDR3 nucleotides: TGTGCCAGCAGCCAAACTAGCGTCCTTGTTTCCTACGAGCAGTACTTC. This gives the protein CASSQTSVLVSYEQYF.

The chain uses TRBV7-3 and TRBJ2-1, with TRBD2 matching 8 bases. V shed 4 bases, J shed 3 bases, and the junction held 17 bases outside the gene matches. CDR3 length: 19 residues. Germline CDR1 is SGHTA and CDR2 is FQGTGA. As DNA, the CDR3 is TGTGCCAGCAGCTCCCGAGGTCGTGGGTTGGCGGGGGGCTACAATGAGCAGTTCTTC. This gives the protein CASSSRGRGLAGGYNEQFF.

The chain recombines TRBV2 with TRBJ1-5; possible D gene TRBD1, 6 bases. CDR1 and CDR2 from the germline V gene are SNHLY and FYNNEI. The CDR3 is 15 amino acids. Trimming pared 7 bases from V and 3 bases from J, leaving 16 bases between. The CDR3 sequence is CASNRAGATNQPQHF. The CDR3 DNA sequence: TGTGCCAGCAATAGGGCAGGGGCTACCAATCAGCCCCAGCATTTT.

The chain combines TRBV6-1 with TRBJ2-1, with TRBD2 matching 12 bases. V trimming: 4 bases; J trimming: 6 bases; junction bases outside the gene matches: 10. The CDR3 sequence is 17 residues long. Germline loops: CDR1 MNHNS, CDR2 SASEGT. The DNA for the CDR3 is TGTGCCAGCAGTGTCCTCTCGACTAGCGGGGGTTTCAATGAGCAGTTCTTC. Encoded protein: CASSVLSTSGGFNEQFF.

The chain has TRBV4-3 and TRBJ1-3, with D uncertain. The CDR3 extends over 16 amino acids. CDR1 is LGHNA and CDR2 is YSLEER in the germline V gene. V dropped 0 bases and J dropped 0 bases, with 9 bases sitting between them. CDR3 protein: CASSQDTVHSGNTIYF. The CDR3 nucleotides read TGCGCCAGCAGCCAAGACACGGTTCACTCTGGAAACACCATATATTTT.

The V call is TRBV4-1, the J call TRBJ1-5; D ambiguous. The CDR3 has 15 residues. CDR1 is MGHRA and CDR2 is YSYEKL in the germline V gene. V was pared by 1 base and J by 0 bases, with 7 bases between. CDR3 coding DNA: TGCGCCAGCAGCCAAGCACAGTATAGCAATCAGCCCCAGCATTTT. It encodes CASSQAQYSNQPQHF.

The rearrangement joins TRBV9 to TRBJ1-1; possibly TRBD1 for D (5 bases). CDR3 length: 14 amino acids. Per germline, CDR1 SGDLS and CDR2 YYNGEE. Trimming left V 0 bases short and J 1 base short, with 7 bases between. This CDR3 reads CASSVATGNTEAFF. The DNA for the CDR3 is TGTGCCAGCAGCGTAGCTACAGGGAACACTGAAGCTTTCTTT.

For this clone: The junction shows a germline mismatch at one end, possibly a read error. This chain connects TRBV7-7 to TRBJ1-2, with D perhaps matching TRBD1 (5 bases). The germline V gene encodes CDR1 SSHAT and CDR2 FNYEAQ (reference sequence). The length of the CDR3 is 20 residues. The CDR3 here is CASSLEDVDSATQLPYGYTF. The CDR3 DNA sequence: TGTGCTAGCAGCTTAGAGGACGTCGACAGCGCGACCCAATTGCCCTATGGCTACACCTTC.

This clone was seen a handful of times. This rearrangement joins TRBV6-2 or TRBV6-3 to TRBJ1-1; 9 positions match TRBD1. Per germline, CDR1 MNHEY and CDR2 SVGEGT. V shed 0 bases, J shed 4 bases, and the junction held 0 bases outside the gene matches. The CDR3 is made up of 14 amino acids. This CDR3 is CASSYSDRGTEAFF. CDR3 nucleotides: TGTGCCAGCAGTTACTCGGACAGGGGCACTGAAGCTTTCTTT.

The chain couples TRBV5-1 to TRBJ2-3, with D tentatively TRBD2 (5 bases). Trimming removed 4 bases at V and 5 bases at J, with 20 bases between. The germline CDR1 and CDR2 sequences are SGHRS and YFSETQ. The CDR3 is 16 amino acids. CDR3 DNA: TGCGCCAGCAGCCCTCTCGGACCGAGCCGGGGAGATACGCAGTATTTT. Its protein is CASSPLGPSRGDTQYF.